This T cell receptor beta chain was sequenced in a study of glioma-infiltrating T cells after dendritic cell vaccination. Points from the study as a whole: Higher pretreatment TIL content predicted longer progression-free time and survival.

The CDR3 is 16 amino acids. The V gene end was trimmed by 5 bases and the J gene end by 1 base; junction bases not matched to a gene: 7. CDR1 and CDR2 from the germline V gene are SGHAT and FQNNGV. PBMC were collected before vaccination, two weeks after the third vaccination, and at progression. Using immunoSEQ multiplex PCR, the repertoire was profiled, and TCRdb retains in-frame clones only, with some absent. The table has around 67,000 clones, 81% seen once. As to this clone: Its target is not known.

The chain is built from TRBV11-2 and TRBJ2-2; 7 bases fit TRBD1. The receptor comes from a human donor with glioblastoma. Here the sequenced sample was blood, taken before dendritic cell vaccination. The CDR3 reads CASSQGVGVNTGELFF. For the CDR3, the DNA is TGTGCCAGCAGCCAGGGGGTCGGGGTGAACACCGGGGAGCTGTTTTTT.